A single T cell receptor beta chain is shown here with its context. Measured with immunoSEQ multiplex PCR; TCRdb has only the in-frame clones, and not every one. The table records roughly 110,000 clones, around 90% of them present only once. This sample stems from a study of T cell changes during pregnancy in multiple sclerosis. J gave up 6 bases and V 5 bases, and 17 bases lay outside the gene matches. The CDR3 has 17 amino acids. Per germline, CDR1 MNHEY and CDR2 SMNVEV (reference sequence). This clonotype originated in a female donor with multiple sclerosis, enrolled in a pregnancy study. This chain links TRBV27 with TRBJ1-1; TRBD1 matches 8 bases. The specimen comprised peripheral blood, sampled before pregnancy. In nucleotides, the CDR3 is TGTGCCAGCAGTCCTCGGACAGGGAGTTTAACGATCTCTGAAGCTTTCTTT. It yields the protein CASSPRTGSLTISEAFF.